This T cell receptor (beta chain) was captured in a study of chemoradiotherapy in HPV16-positive cancers. On the study more broadly: Functional T-cell assays on two HPV16-positive patients' cells defined candidate HPV-specific clones and common TCR motifs. General study results and limits: HPV-specific T cells were functionally defined from only a couple of HPV16-positive patients. Non-HPV-specific T cells did not expand in tumors during treatment, whereas candidate HPV-specific clones and E7-related motifs did. For HPV16-positive patients, expanding HPV-responsive T cells associated with longer recurrence-free survival.

This CDR3 has 15 amino acids. J lost 4 bases, V lost 4 bases, and 9 bases had no gene match. CDR1 and CDR2 from the germline V gene are SGDLS and YYNGEE. To note about this clone: As yet, its antigen is unknown.

The assay was immunoSEQ multiplex PCR, and TCRdb's table has in-frame clones only and misses some. The sample holds some 70,000 clones, 88% seen once. The V call is TRBV9, the J call TRBJ2-3, with 7 bases identical to TRBD1. The sample here was blood, taken from a patient who underwent chemoradiotherapy. This TCR was sampled from a human donor with HPV-associated anogenital cancer. The CDR3 sequence is CASSTSRQGPDTQYF. In DNA form, the CDR3 reads TGTGCCAGCAGCACTAGTCGACAGGGCCCAGATACGCAGTATTTT.